This T cell receptor (beta chain) was observed in a study of CD8 T cells in ankylosing spondylitis. Study-level findings and limits: In reactive arthritis synovial fluid and blood, some motif variants had been reported before. Enrichment of disease-linked clones was reportedly significant in matched ankylosing spondylitis synovial fluid.

This clonotype was observed a few times. What it binds is unknown. In TCRdb, the 5' RACE reads were re-called with MiXCR into one record per CDR3 protein. The data contain 150,000 to 200,000 distinct CDR3 sequences, roughly 34% of them seen just once; the ten biggest clones take up 6%. Trimming stripped 0 bases from V and 5 bases from J, with 7 bases between. The CDR3 has 13 residues. The germline gives CDR1 LGHDT, CDR2 YNNKEL (reference sequence). The chain joins TRBV3-1 to TRBJ1-1, with a tentative D call TRBD1 (5 bases). The source of this sequence is a male donor with ankylosing spondylitis. Sequences were obtained from synovial fluid, either unsorted or a sorted T cell fraction (not recorded which). CDR3 amino acids: CASSQEPGTEAFF. The CDR3 DNA is TGTGCCAGCAGCCAAGAGCCAGGGACTGAAGCTTTCTTT. Supplemented by reference TRBV3-1 and TRBJ1-1, the full variable domain reads DTAVSQTPKYLVTQMGNDKSIKCEQNLGHDTMYWYKQDSKKFLKIMFSYNNKELIINETVPNRFSPKSPDKAHLNLHINSLELGDSAVYFCASSQEPGTEAFFGQGTRLTVV.